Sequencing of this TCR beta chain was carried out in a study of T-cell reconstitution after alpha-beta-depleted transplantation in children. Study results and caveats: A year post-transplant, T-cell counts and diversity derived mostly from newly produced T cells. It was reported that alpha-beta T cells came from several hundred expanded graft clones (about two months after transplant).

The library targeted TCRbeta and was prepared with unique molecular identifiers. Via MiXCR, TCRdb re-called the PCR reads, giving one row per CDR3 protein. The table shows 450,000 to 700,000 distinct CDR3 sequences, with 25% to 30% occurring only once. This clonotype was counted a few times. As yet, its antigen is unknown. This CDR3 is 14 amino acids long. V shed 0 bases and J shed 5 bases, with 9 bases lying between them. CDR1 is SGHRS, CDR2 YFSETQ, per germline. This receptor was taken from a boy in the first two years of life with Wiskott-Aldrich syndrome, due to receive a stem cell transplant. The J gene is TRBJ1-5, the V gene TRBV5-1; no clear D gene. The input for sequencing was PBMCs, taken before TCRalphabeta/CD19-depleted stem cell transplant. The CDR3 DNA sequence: TGCGCCAGCAGCTTGGAGGGCGGTTATCAGCCCCAGCATTTT. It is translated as CASSLEGGYQPQHF.